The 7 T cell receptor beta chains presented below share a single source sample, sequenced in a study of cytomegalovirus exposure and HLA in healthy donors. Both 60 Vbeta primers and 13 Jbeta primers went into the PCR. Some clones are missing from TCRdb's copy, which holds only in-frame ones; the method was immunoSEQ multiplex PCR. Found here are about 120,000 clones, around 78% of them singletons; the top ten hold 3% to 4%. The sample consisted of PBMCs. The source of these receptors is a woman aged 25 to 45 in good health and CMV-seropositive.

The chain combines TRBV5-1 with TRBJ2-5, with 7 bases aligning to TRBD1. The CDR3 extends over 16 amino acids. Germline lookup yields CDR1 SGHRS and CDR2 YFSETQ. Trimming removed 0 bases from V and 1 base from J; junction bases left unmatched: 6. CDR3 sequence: CASSLGSGTVQETQYF. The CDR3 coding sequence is TGCGCCAGCAGCTTGGGATCCGGGACAGTCCAAGAGACCCAGTACTTC.

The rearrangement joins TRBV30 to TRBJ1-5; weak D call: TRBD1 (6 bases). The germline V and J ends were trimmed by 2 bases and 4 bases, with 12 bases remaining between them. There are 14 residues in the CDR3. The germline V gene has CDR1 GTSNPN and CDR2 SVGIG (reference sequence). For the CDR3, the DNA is TGTGCCTGGAGTTCCCAGGGGAGAAATCAGCCCCAGCATTTT. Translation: CAWSSQGRNQPQHF. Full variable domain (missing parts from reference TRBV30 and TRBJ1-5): SQTIHQWPATLVQPVGSPLSLECTVEGTSNPNLYWYRQAAGRGLQLLFYSVGIGQISSEVPQNLSASRPQDRQFILSSKKLLLSDSGFYLCAWSSQGRNQPQHFGDGTRLSIL.

CDR3 DNA sequence: TGTGCCAGCAGTTTAAGGACAGGGTCTGGCTACACCTTC. Amino acid sequence: CASSLRTGSGYTF. The chain carries TRBV27 and TRBJ1-2, with 8 bases identical to TRBD1. The junction had 3 bases not matched to a gene; V was cut back by 2 bases and J by 7 bases. Germline V gives CDR1 MNHEY, CDR2 SMNVEV (reference sequence). The CDR3 runs 13 residues.

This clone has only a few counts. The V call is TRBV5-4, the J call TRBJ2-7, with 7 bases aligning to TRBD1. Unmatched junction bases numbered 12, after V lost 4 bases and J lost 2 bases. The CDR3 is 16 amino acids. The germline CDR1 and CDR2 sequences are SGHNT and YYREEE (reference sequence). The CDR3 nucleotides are TGTGCCAGCAGCCGCGAGCCGACAGGGTCAACCTACGAGCAGTACTTC. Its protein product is CASSREPTGSTYEQYF.

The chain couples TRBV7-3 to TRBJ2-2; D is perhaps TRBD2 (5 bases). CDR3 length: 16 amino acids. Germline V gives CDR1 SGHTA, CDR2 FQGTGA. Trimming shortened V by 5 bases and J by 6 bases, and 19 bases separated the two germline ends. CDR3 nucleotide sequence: TGTGCCAGCAGCCCCGCCCCGTCGGGATTGGCCGGGGAGCTGTTTTTT. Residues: CASSPAPSGLAGELFF.

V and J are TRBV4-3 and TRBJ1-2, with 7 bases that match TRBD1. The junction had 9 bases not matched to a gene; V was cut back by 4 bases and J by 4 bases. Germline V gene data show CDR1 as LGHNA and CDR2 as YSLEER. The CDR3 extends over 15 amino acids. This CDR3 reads CASSPRQGLSYGYTF. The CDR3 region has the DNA TGCGCCAGCAGCCCAAGACAGGGCCTCTCCTATGGCTACACCTTC.

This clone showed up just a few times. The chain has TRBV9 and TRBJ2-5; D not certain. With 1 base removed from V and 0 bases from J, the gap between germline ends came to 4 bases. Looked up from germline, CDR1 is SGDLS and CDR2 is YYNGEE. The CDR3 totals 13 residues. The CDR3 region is CASSVPNQETQYF. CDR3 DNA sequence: TGTGCCAGCAGCGTACCTAACCAAGAGACCCAGTACTTC.